The T cell receptor beta chain under discussion was sequenced for a study of T cell repertoires in cytomegalovirus infection. Whole-study context: Peptides in the study included HLA-C-restricted and HLA-B-restricted CMV epitopes. Findings and caveats of the study: CMV-specific TCR beta clonotypes restricted by HLA-C were the ones dominating the ex vivo response. Based on cumulative public TCR beta family frequency, carriers of CMV plus the relevant HLA were identified.

TCRdb reanalysed the reads using MiXCR and keeps one entry per CDR3 protein. The table includes hundreds of thousands of distinct CDR3 sequences, roughly 33% detected once. This clonotype was counted only a few times. Its matching antigen is unknown. The sequences come from cultured PBMCs, collected from culture after CMV antigen stimulation. The receptor's source is a human donor in good health (CMV status not recorded). Some clones in this sample may be carry-over from other donors' samples.

DNA for the CDR3: TGCAGTTCCCGGGCCCTAGGAGGGGAGCGGGAAACTTTCTTT. This sequence encodes CSSRALGGERETFF. The V call is TRBV20-1, the J call TRBJ1-1; TRBD1 is a possible D gene (5 bases). CDR3 size: 14 residues. V lost 8 bases, J lost 12 bases, and 28 bases lay in between. Germline V CDR1 and CDR2: DFQATT, SNEGSKA (reference sequence).